These 26 T cell receptor beta chains came from one sample sequenced in a study of cytomegalovirus exposure and HLA in healthy donors. Primers included in the PCR were 60 Vbeta and 13 Jbeta primers. Clones were sequenced by immunoSEQ multiplex PCR, and TCRdb holds only the in-frame ones, with some missing. The table lists 75,000 to 100,000 clones, around 80% of them singletons, with 9.5% to 12% in the top ten. The material sequenced was PBMCs. The receptors shown here come from a man between 18 and 29 years old in good health and CMV-seropositive.

The J gene is TRBJ1-3, the V gene TRBV11-2; D is possibly TRBD1 (6 bases). Germline CDR1 reads SGHAT; CDR2 reads FQNNGV. The CDR3 loop spans 14 amino acids. V dropped 4 bases and J dropped 0 bases, with 7 bases sitting between them. The CDR3 region is CASSWDNSGNTIYF. As DNA, the CDR3 is TGTGCCAGCAGCTGGGACAACTCTGGAAACACCATATATTTT.

The chain recombines TRBV5-3 with TRBJ1-1; 7 bases fit TRBD1. TRBV5-3 is annotated as an ORF whose role is uncertain. The length of the CDR3 is 15 residues. With 1 base clipped from V and 6 bases from J, the junction kept 9 bases outside the gene matches. CDR3 sequence: CARSLCRQGGAEAFF. The CDR3, as DNA: TGTGCCAGAAGCTTGTGTCGACAGGGTGGGGCTGAAGCTTTCTTT.

The genes are TRBV7-9 and TRBJ2-3; D call uncertain. The germline V and J ends were trimmed by 2 bases and 3 bases, with 6 bases remaining between them. CDR3 size: 13 residues. The germline CDR1 and CDR2 sequences are SEHNR and FQNEAQ (reference sequence). DNA for the CDR3: TGTGCCAGCAGCTTAAGCCTGACAGATACGCAGTATTTT. It encodes CASSLSLTDTQYF.

The rearrangement joins TRBV5-6 to TRBJ2-5; TRBD2 matches at 9 bases. Germline lookup yields CDR1 SGHDT and CDR2 YYEEEE. This CDR3 contains 17 residues. V was pared by 0 bases and J by 2 bases, with 8 bases of the junction left unmatched. CDR3 sequence (DNA): TGTGCCAGCAGCTTGGGGTATAGCGGGGGCTTGCAAGAGACCCAGTACTTC. Translating it yields CASSLGYSGGLQETQYF.

This chain connects TRBV18 to TRBJ2-2; unclear D gene. Germline assignment: CDR1 KGHSH and CDR2 LQKENI. V was shortened by 4 bases and J by 6 bases, with 9 bases between the two germline ends. The CDR3 has 13 residues. The CDR3 DNA reads as TGTGCCAGCTCACGAGCCTGTGCCGGGGAGCTGTTTTTT. This translates into CASSRACAGELFF.

The chain recombines TRBV5-1 with TRBJ2-3; 9 bases agree with TRBD2. This CDR3 comprises 18 residues. CDR1 is SGHRS and CDR2 is YFSETQ in the germline V gene. V shed 3 bases and J 2 bases; nucleotides not matched to a gene: 13. The CDR3 loop reads CASSSKAGGRQATDTQYF. CDR3 coding DNA: TGCGCCAGCAGCTCGAAAGCGGGGGGCAGGCAGGCCACAGATACGCAGTATTTT.

This clone has a handful of counts. This sequence joins TRBV6-6 and TRBJ1-5, with D possibly TRBD1 on 6 matching bases. CDR3 size: 14 residues. Germline-derived CDR1 and CDR2 are MNHNY and SVGAGI (reference sequence). Deletions cut 4 bases from V and 3 bases from J, with 10 bases between. The CDR3 is CASSLGAINQPQHF. DNA of the CDR3: TGTGCCAGCAGTTTGGGGGCTATCAATCAGCCCCAGCATTTT.

The V gene is TRBV30, the J gene TRBJ2-1; TRBD1 might be the D (5 bases). The CDR3 spans 14 residues. Germline V lookup: CDR1 GTSNPN, CDR2 SVGIG (reference sequence). Trimming left V 2 bases short and J 3 bases short, with 11 bases between. CDR3 coding DNA: TGTGCCTGGAGTAGGGGTGTTGGCTACAATGAGCAGTTCTTC. This encodes CAWSRGVGYNEQFF.

The chain has TRBV15 and TRBJ1-4; TRBD1 is a possible D gene (6 bases). The CDR3 covers 13 residues. The germline V gene has CDR1 LNHNV and CDR2 YYDKDF (reference sequence). V lost 3 bases and J 7 bases, leaving 9 bases between the germline ends. For the CDR3, the DNA is TGTGCCACCAGCAGGGGGGGGGCTGAAAAACTGTTTTTT. It specifies CATSRGGAEKLFF.

This chain uses TRBV5-1 with TRBJ1-1; a possible D gene is TRBD1 (6 bases). The CDR3 loop spans 14 amino acids. The V end lost 4 bases, the J end lost 6 bases, and 16 bases lay between the germline ends. Germline loops: CDR1 SGHRS, CDR2 YFSETQ. CDR3 residues: CASSAYQQGSEAFF. CDR3 bases: TGCGCCAGCAGCGCGTACCAACAGGGCTCTGAAGCTTTCTTT.

The chain has TRBV5-8 and TRBJ2-7; the match to TRBD1 covers 8 bases. With V trimmed by 4 bases and J by 2 bases, 5 bases remained unmatched. The CDR3 is 14 amino acids. Germline V gives CDR1 SGHTS, CDR2 YDEGEE. CDR3 DNA: TGTGCCAGCAGCGGCCGGGACAGGCCCTACGAGCAGTACTTC. Its translation is CASSGRDRPYEQYF.

The chain employs TRBV5-1 and TRBJ1-1; TRBD1 matches 8 bases. The length of the CDR3 is 15 residues. Germline V gene data show CDR1 as SGHRS and CDR2 as YFSETQ. J was trimmed by 3 bases and V by 4 bases; bases with no gene match: 8. The CDR3 spells CASSLRTGSDTEAFF. CDR3 coding DNA: TGCGCCAGCAGCCTCCGGACAGGGTCGGACACTGAAGCTTTCTTT.

This rearrangement joins TRBV5-1 to TRBJ2-5; D is perhaps TRBD2 (7 bases). Germline lookup yields CDR1 SGHRS and CDR2 YFSETQ. V was trimmed by 4 bases and J by 0 bases, leaving 16 bases between them. CDR3 length: 16 residues. CDR3 sequence reads: CASSPGGRQDQETQYF. The CDR3 DNA sequence: TGCGCCAGCAGCCCGGGAGGCCGACAGGACCAAGAGACCCAGTACTTC.

The CDR3 nucleotides read TGCAGCGTTGAAGAGGGCGGGAGCACAGATACGCAGTATTTT. It yields the protein CSVEEGGSTDTQYF. The V gene is TRBV29-1, the J gene TRBJ2-3; a weak D match, TRBD2 (5 bases). The CDR3 consists of 14 residues. CDR1 is SQVTM, CDR2 ANQGSEA, per germline. Trimming removed 0 bases at V and 0 bases at J, with 7 bases between.

This chain joins TRBV27 and TRBJ1-2; TRBD1 agrees at 7 bases. This CDR3 is 14 amino acids long. Germline V gives CDR1 MNHEY, CDR2 SMNVEV (reference sequence). The junction had 3 bases not matched to a gene; V was cut back by 3 bases and J by 2 bases. CDR3 in amino acids: CASSFQTGNYGYTF. In DNA form, the CDR3 reads TGTGCCAGCAGTTTCCAGACAGGGAACTATGGCTACACCTTC.

The CDR3, as DNA: TGTGCCAGCAGTTTATTCAGCCAGGGAAGGGGTCAAGAGACCCAGTACTTC. This codes for CASSLFSQGRGQETQYF. The genes are TRBV27 and TRBJ2-5; D perhaps matches TRBD1 (5 bases). Trimming removed 1 base at V and 2 bases at J, with 17 bases between. The CDR3 sequence is 17 residues long. Germline V gene data show CDR1 as MNHEY and CDR2 as SMNVEV (reference sequence).

The chain combines TRBV7-2 with TRBJ2-7; a weak D match, TRBD1 (6 bases). CDR3 length equals 15 residues. CDR1 SGHTA and CDR2 FQGNSA come from the germline V gene. Trimming cost V 1 base and J 1 base, with 11 bases left between them. CDR3 DNA: TGTGCCAGCAGCTTAGATGGGGGCGGATCCTACGAGCAGTACTTC. It specifies CASSLDGGGSYEQYF.

The V and J genes are TRBV30 and TRBJ2-3, with D perhaps TRBD2 (5 bases). The CDR3 sequence is 13 residues long. Germline lookup yields CDR1 GTSNPN and CDR2 SVGIG (reference sequence). Trimming removed 1 base at V and 4 bases at J, with 9 bases between. The CDR3, as DNA: TGTGCCTGGAGTGGAGGGTCGGCAGATACGCAGTATTTT. Protein product: CAWSGGSADTQYF.

The rearrangement joins TRBV18 to TRBJ1-2, with TRBD1 matching 8 bases. Trimming took 2 bases from V and 7 from J; bases not matched to a gene: 0. The CDR3 consists of 12 residues. Germline V gives CDR1 KGHSH, CDR2 LQKENI. The CDR3 spells CASSPDRGGYTF. The CDR3 coding sequence is TGTGCCAGCTCACCAGACAGGGGTGGCTACACCTTC.

The chain combines TRBV5-1 with TRBJ2-3, with D perhaps matching TRBD1 (6 bases). CDR3 length: 14 amino acids. Trimming took 0 bases from V and 5 from J, leaving 10 bases between them. CDR1 SGHRS and CDR2 YFSETQ come from the germline V gene. In DNA, the CDR3 is TGCGCCAGCAGCTTGGGACAGGCCCTAGATACGCAGTATTTT. It yields the protein CASSLGQALDTQYF.

This sequence joins TRBV5-1 and TRBJ1-5; 7 nucleotides line up with TRBD1. Per germline, CDR1 SGHRS and CDR2 YFSETQ. The CDR3 extends over 16 amino acids. Trimming removed 0 bases from V and 3 bases from J; junction bases left unmatched: 6. The CDR3 sequence: CASSLGPGGTNQPQHF. The CDR3 nucleotides are TGCGCCAGCAGCTTGGGACCAGGGGGGACCAATCAGCCCCAGCATTTT.

In this sample, this clone turned up once. The genes are TRBV28 and TRBJ1-3; D unclear. The CDR3 consists of 16 residues. In germline, CDR1 is MDHEN, CDR2 SYDVKM. V was shortened by 7 bases and J by 0 bases, with 16 bases between the two germline ends. The DNA of the CDR3 is TGTGCCAGCACCGATCCGCCCGGTACCTCTGGAAACACCATATATTTT. This encodes CASTDPPGTSGNTIYF.

The V call is TRBV5-1, the J call TRBJ1-4; no definite D call. From germline, CDR1 is SGHRS and CDR2 YFSETQ. This CDR3 contains 23 residues. Trimming removed 3 bases from V and 14 bases from J, with 47 bases in between. CDR3 nucleotide sequence: TGCGCCAGCAGCTCGCGTCAAAGAGGTTGGATCAAGCGGGGAAAACTCTTGCAATCAGATCTGTTTTTT. It encodes CASSSRQRGWIKRGKLLQSDLFF.

CDR3 DNA: TGTGCCAGCAGTGAAAGGGGGGACAGGACAAATCAGCCCCAGCATTTT. This sequence encodes CASSERGDRTNQPQHF. V is TRBV2 and J is TRBJ1-5; 8 nucleotides agree with TRBD1. The CDR3 totals 16 residues. The V gene's germline CDR1 is SNHLY and CDR2 FYNNEI. The V segment lost 2 bases and the J segment 4 bases; nucleotides outside the gene matches: 7.

The V and J genes are TRBV5-1 and TRBJ2-2; D may be TRBD1 (6 bases). With 4 bases removed from V and 4 bases from J, the gap between germline ends came to 14 bases. Germline V gene lookup returns CDR1 SGHRS and CDR2 YFSETQ. There are 15 residues in the CDR3. CDR3 in amino acids: CASSGRQDGTGELFF. As DNA, the CDR3 is TGCGCCAGCAGCGGAAGACAGGATGGCACCGGGGAGCTGTTTTTT.

The CDR3 is CASSLTQGYSGNTIYF. The DNA of the CDR3 is TGCGCCAGCAGCTTGACCCAGGGGTACTCTGGAAACACCATATATTTT. The gene calls are TRBV5-1 and TRBJ1-3, with D possibly matching TRBD1 (6 bases). CDR1 is SGHRS, CDR2 YFSETQ, per germline. Trimming removed 1 base at V and 0 bases at J, with 11 bases between. The CDR3 has 16 amino acids.